A selection of T cell receptor beta chains follows, all from one sample in a study of blood T cell repertoires in COVID-19. The table came from immunoSEQ multiplex PCR; TCRdb's copy has only in-frame clones and leaves some out. Among 250,000 to 350,000 clones, roughly 89% were seen once, and the ten largest hold less than 3.5%. The sample comprised PBMCs or T cells enriched from blood (not recorded which). All receptors derive from a woman aged 45-60 years who had been exposed to COVID-19. Each CDR3 is given with its conserved first and last residue. A D gene is named only where the DNA matches it firmly. Clone size, where shown, is once, few, many, or a class for clones that have expanded.

J,V,D,size,DNA,CDR3
TRBJ1-2,TRBV7-9,NA,NA,TGTGCCAGCAGCTTAGATATCCCCAGGAGGTACGGCTACACCTTC,CASSLDIPRRYGYTF
TRBJ2-7,TRBV5-6,TRBD2,NA,TGTGCCAGCAGCCCTACCCGGACTAGCGGGGCAGGAGAGCAGTACTTC,CASSPTRTSGAGEQYF
TRBJ1-2,TRBV19,TRBD1,NA,TGTGCCAGTAGCAACCCGCGTCAGGGGGAATCCTATGGCTACACCTTC,CASSNPRQGESYGYTF
TRBJ1-1,TRBV5-1,NA,NA,TGCGCCAGCAGCTTGGGCGAGACACTTGAAGCTTTCTTT,CASSLGETLEAFF
TRBJ2-7,TRBV5-1,TRBD1,NA,TGCGCCAGCAGCTCGGATGGGACAGAAATCGACGAGCAGTACTTC,CASSSDGTEIDEQYF
TRBJ2-5,TRBV5-6,TRBD1,NA,TGTGCCAGCAGCTCAACAATATCGGGGGACAGGGAAGAGACCCAGTACTTC,CASSSTISGDREETQYF
TRBJ1-3,TRBV28,TRBD1,NA,TGTGCCACCATAGACAGGGGGCCTGGAAACACCATATATTTT,CATIDRGPGNTIYF
TRBJ2-1,TRBV2,NA,NA,TGTGCCAGCAGTGAATCCCGGGGAGTCGGCAATGAGCAGTTCTTC,CASSESRGVGNEQFF
TRBJ2-1,TRBV6-5,TRBD2,NA,TGTGCCAGCACCTCGCTAGCGGGGATAAATGAGCAGTTCTTC,CASTSLAGINEQFF
TRBJ2-7,TRBV2,NA,NA,TGTGCCAGCAGTCAGGCAGGGGAGGGGACTTTAGACGAGCAGTACTTC,CASSQAGEGTLDEQYF
TRBJ2-5,TRBV5-1,TRBD2,NA,TGCGCCAGCAGCTTGGCCCTTGCGGGGACTAAAGAGACCCAGTACTTC,CASSLALAGTKETQYF
TRBJ2-7,TRBV7-2,TRBD1,NA,TGTGCCAGCAGCTTAGCCGGGACAGGGGTTCCGTACGAGCAGTACTTC,CASSLAGTGVPYEQYF
TRBJ1-2,TRBV2,TRBD1,once,TGTGCCAGCAGTGATAGGGGGCTTAACTATGGCTACACCTTC,CASSDRGLNYGYTF
TRBJ2-7,TRBV7-9,NA,NA,TGTGCCAGCAGCCCCGGTGGGGGGTCCTACGAGCAGTACTTC,CASSPGGGSYEQYF
TRBJ2-1,TRBV28,NA,NA,TGTGCCAGCAGTTTTCTCCTGGGACATCAGGGTGAGCAGTTCTTC,CASSFLLGHQGEQFF
TRBJ2-1,TRBV19,TRBD1,many,TGTGCCAGTAGAACGACAGGGGAACCCTACAATGAGCAGTTCTTC,CASRTTGEPYNEQFF
TRBJ1-6,TRBV5-4,NA,NA,TGTGCCAGCAGCTTGGGGGCTCTAAATTCACCCCTCCACTTT,CASSLGALNSPLHF
TRBJ1-4,TRBV5-6,NA,NA,TGTGCCAGCAGCTTCGGGTCTACGGGTGAAAAACTGTTTTTT,CASSFGSTGEKLFF
TRBJ2-2,TRBV21-1,NA,NA,TGTGCCAGCAGCATACCGTCAGGCGGGGGCCCGGACACCGGGGAGCTGTTTTTT,CASSIPSGGGPDTGELFF
TRBJ1-1,TRBV19,NA,once,TGTGCCAGTAGTATGCAACAGATAAACACTGAAGCTTTCTTT,CASSMQQINTEAFF
TRBJ1-5,TRBV12-3/TRBV12-4,TRBD1,NA,TGTGCCAGCAGTTTGCAGGGGGCACAGCCCCAGCATTTT,CASSLQGAQPQHF
TRBJ2-7,TRBV28,TRBD2,NA,TGTGCCAGCAGTTTACTAGCGGGGGTACGACAGTACTTC,CASSLLAGVRQYF
TRBJ1-2,TRBV4-1,NA,NA,TGCGCCAGCAGGGCGGAAAATAACTATGGCTACACCTTC,CASRAENNYGYTF
TRBJ1-2,TRBV5-1,TRBD1,NA,TGCGCCAGCAGTGGGGGACAGGGACCTAACTATGGCTACACCTTC,CASSGGQGPNYGYTF
TRBJ1-2,TRBV28,NA,NA,TGTGCCAGCAGTTCGGGGGAGGTGTTTGGCTACACCTTC,CASSSGEVFGYTF
TRBJ2-1,TRBV3-1/TRBV3-2,TRBD2,NA,TGTGCCAGCAGCCAAGATAGCATGGGACTAGTTGACAATGAGCAGTTCTTC,CASSQDSMGLVDNEQFF
TRBJ2-5,TRBV19,TRBD2,NA,TGTGCCAGTAGTAGACTAGCTTCCGGAGAGACCCAGTACTTC,CASSRLASGETQYF
TRBJ1-6,TRBV19,NA,once,TGTGCCAGTTCTCCCCGAGATAGATATAATTCACCCCTCCACTTT,CASSPRDRYNSPLHF
TRBJ2-2,TRBV25-1,NA,NA,TGTGCCAGCAGTGAATATGGACTGACGAACACCGGGGAGCTGTTTTTT,CASSEYGLTNTGELFF
TRBJ2-7,TRBV13,TRBD1,NA,TGTGCCAGCAGCTCCGGGACAGGGGCCGCCTACGAGCAGTACTTC,CASSSGTGAAYEQYF
TRBJ1-1,TRBV6-5,NA,once,TGTGCCAGCAGTCTCACGGGGTTCGGAGGAACTGAAGCTTTCTTT,CASSLTGFGGTEAFF
TRBJ2-7,TRBV3-1/TRBV3-2,TRBD1,NA,TGTGCCAGCAGTCGACAGGGCTACGAGCAGTACTTC,CASSRQGYEQYF
TRBJ2-3,TRBV7-6,NA,NA,TGTGCCAGCAGCTTATTGGCCGGGGACACAGATACGCAGTATTTT,CASSLLAGDTDTQYF
TRBJ1-2,TRBV2,NA,NA,TGTGCCAGCAGTGAGGGGAGTAACTATGGCTACACCTTC,CASSEGSNYGYTF
TRBJ2-2,TRBV7-9,TRBD1,NA,TGTGCCAGCAGCGACGAGGGGGCAATGGCCGGGGAGCTGTTTTTT,CASSDEGAMAGELFF
TRBJ1-5,TRBV11-2,TRBD1,NA,TGTGCCAGCAGCTTAGGCGGGACAGGGAATCAGCCCCAGCATTTT,CASSLGGTGNQPQHF
TRBJ1-6,TRBV2,NA,NA,TGTGCCAGCAGCGCGGACAGCTCCTATAATTCACCCCTCCACTTT,CASSADSSYNSPLHF
TRBJ2-5,TRBV23-1,NA,NA,TGCGCCAGCAGTCAATCAAGTCCGAAACAGGGAAAGGAAGAGACCCAGTACTTC,CASSQSSPKQGKEETQYF
TRBJ1-2,TRBV28,TRBD1,NA,TGTGCCAGCAGTTTCCGACAGGGGTTGAGGTATGGCTACACCTTC,CASSFRQGLRYGYTF